This TCR beta chain was recorded in a study of prognosis after radiotherapy for stage I lung cancer. The CDR3 spans 16 residues. Looked up from germline, CDR1 is MNHEY and CDR2 is SMNVEV (reference sequence). V gave up 8 bases and J gave up 4 bases, with 24 bases separating them. Genomic DNA provided the template from which TCR beta CDR3 was amplified by two-round multiplex PCR. First-round PCR used primers specific to each TRBV and TRBJ gene. TCRdb re-derived calls from the multiplex PCR reads in MiXCR, one entry per CDR3 protein. The sample lists about 20,000 distinct CDR3 sequences; 35% to 45% were seen once.

This chain links TRBV27 with TRBJ2-7; unclear D gene. The sequence was obtained from a donor aged 50 or older with non-small cell lung cancer. The sample was PBMCs, taken before or after stereotactic body radiation therapy (not recorded which). The CDR3 sequence: CASDSRVADPLYEQYF. As DNA, the CDR3 is TGTGCCAGCGACTCCCGGGTGGCAGACCCACTGTACGAGCAGTACTTC.